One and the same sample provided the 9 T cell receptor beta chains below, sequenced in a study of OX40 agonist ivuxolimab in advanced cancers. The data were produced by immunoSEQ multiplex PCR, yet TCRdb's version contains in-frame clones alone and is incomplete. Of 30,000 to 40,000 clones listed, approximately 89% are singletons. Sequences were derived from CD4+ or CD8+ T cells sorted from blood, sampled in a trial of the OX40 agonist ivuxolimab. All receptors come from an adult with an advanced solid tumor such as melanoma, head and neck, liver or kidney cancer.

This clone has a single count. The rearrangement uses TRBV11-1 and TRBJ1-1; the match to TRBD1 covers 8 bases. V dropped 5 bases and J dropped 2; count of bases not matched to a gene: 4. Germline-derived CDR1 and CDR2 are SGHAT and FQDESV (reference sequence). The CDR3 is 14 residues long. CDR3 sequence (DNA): TGTGCCAGCAGCAAGGACAGGGCTAACACTGAAGCTTTCTTT. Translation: CASSKDRANTEAFF.

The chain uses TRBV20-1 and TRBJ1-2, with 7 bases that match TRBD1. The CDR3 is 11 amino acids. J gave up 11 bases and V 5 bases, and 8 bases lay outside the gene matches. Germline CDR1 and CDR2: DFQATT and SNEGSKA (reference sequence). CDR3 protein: CSAGRTGAYTF. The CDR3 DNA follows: TGCAGTGCTGGTAGGACAGGTGCTTACACCTTC.

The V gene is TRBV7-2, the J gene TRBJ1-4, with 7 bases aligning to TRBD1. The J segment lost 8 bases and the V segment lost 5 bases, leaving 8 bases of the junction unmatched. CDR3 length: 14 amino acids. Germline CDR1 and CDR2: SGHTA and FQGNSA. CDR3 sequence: CASSPKTGREKLFF. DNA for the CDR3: TGTGCCAGCAGCCCAAAGACAGGGCGCGAAAAACTGTTTTTT. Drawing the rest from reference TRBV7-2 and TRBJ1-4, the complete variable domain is GAGVSQSPSNKVTEKGKDVELRCDPISGHTALYWYRQSLGQGLEFLIYFQGNSAPDKSGLPSDRFSAERTGGSVSTLTIQRTQQEDSAVYLCASSPKTGREKLFFGSGTQLSVL.

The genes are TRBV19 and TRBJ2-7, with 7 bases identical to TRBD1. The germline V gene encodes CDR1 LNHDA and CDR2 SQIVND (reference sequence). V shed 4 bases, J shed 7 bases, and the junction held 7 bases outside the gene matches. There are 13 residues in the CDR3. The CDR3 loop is CASSRQGRSEQYF. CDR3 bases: TGTGCCAGTAGTAGACAGGGCCGGTCTGAGCAGTACTTC.

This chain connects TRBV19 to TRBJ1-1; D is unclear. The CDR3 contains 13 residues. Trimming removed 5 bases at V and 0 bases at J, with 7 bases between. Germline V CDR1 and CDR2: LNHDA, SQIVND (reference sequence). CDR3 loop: CASSEGLNTEAFF. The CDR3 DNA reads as TGTGCCAGTAGTGAGGGTCTGAACACTGAAGCTTTCTTT.

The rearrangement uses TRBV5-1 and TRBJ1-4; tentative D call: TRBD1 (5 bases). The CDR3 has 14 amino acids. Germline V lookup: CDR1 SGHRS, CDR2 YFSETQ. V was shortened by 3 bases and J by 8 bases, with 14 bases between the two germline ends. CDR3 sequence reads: CASSSPGGNEKLFF. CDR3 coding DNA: TGCGCCAGCAGCTCCCCGGGGGGGAACGAAAAACTGTTTTTT.

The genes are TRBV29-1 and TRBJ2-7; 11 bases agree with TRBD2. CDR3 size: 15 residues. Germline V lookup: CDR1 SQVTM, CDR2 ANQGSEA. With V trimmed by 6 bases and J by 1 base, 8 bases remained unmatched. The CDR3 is CSVPLSGRESYEQYF. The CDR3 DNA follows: TGCAGCGTACCACTTAGCGGGAGGGAATCCTACGAGCAGTACTTC.

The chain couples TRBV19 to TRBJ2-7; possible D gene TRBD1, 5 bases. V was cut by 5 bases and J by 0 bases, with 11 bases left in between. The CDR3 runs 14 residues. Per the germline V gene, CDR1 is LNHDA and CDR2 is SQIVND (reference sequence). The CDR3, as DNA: TGTGCCAGTAGTTCGTGGACACGCTCCTACGAGCAGTACTTC. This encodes CASSSWTRSYEQYF. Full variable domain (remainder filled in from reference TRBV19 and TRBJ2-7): DGGITQSPKYLFRKEGQNVTLSCEQNLNHDAMYWYRQDPGQGLRLIYYSQIVNDFQKGDIAEGYSVSREKKESFPLTVTSAQKNPTAFYLCASSSWTRSYEQYFGPGTRLTVT.

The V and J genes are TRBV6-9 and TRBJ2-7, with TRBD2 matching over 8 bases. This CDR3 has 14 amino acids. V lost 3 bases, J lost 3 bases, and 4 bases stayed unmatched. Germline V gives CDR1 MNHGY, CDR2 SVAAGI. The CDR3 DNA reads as TGTGCCAGCAGTTACGGGGGGGCCCTCTACGAGCAGTACTTC. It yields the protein CASSYGGALYEQYF.